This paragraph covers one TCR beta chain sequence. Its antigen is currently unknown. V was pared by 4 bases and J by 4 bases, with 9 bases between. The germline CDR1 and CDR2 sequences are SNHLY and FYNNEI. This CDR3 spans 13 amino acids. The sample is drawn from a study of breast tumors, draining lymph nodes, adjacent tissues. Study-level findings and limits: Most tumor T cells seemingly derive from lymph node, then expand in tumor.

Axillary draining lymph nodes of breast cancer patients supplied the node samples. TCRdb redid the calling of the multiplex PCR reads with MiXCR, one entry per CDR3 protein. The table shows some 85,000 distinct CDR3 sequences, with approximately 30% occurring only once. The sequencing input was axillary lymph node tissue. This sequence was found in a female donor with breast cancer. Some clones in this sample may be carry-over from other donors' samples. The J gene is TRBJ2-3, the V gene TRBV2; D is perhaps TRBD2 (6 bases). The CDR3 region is CASSVAVADTQYF. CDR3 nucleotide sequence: TGTGCCAGCAGTGTAGCGGTCGCAGATACGCAGTATTTT.